This T cell receptor beta chain stems from a study of cytomegalovirus exposure and HLA in healthy donors. Study-level findings and limits: Overall, under 200 TCR beta chains were annotated as cytomegalovirus-associated. Analysis was performed later, and it showed HLA-associated TCR beta chains to be more clonally expanded than equally common others.

Donors were nominally healthy when sampled, though unrecorded immune exposures were likely. Details on this clone: Its antigen is not known.

Primers included in the PCR were 60 Vbeta and 13 Jbeta primers. Method: immunoSEQ multiplex PCR; TCRdb's copy keeps in-frame clones and lacks some. The data hold some 190,000 clones, with around four fifths observed a single time. Sequencing was done on a sample of PBMCs. This TCR came from a woman younger than 45 in good health and CMV-seronegative.

The DNA of the CDR3 is TGTGCCAGCAGAACATACAGGGGTTCTGGAAACACCATATATTTT. It translates to CASRTYRGSGNTIYF. This rearrangement joins TRBV7-2 to TRBJ1-3; TRBD1 matches at 7 bases. Germline V CDR1 and CDR2: SGHTA, FQGNSA. This CDR3 contains 15 residues. V dropped 6 bases and J dropped 1; count of bases not matched to a gene: 6.